Presented here are 28 T cell receptor beta chains from one specimen sequenced in a study of T cells in localized non-small cell lung cancer. Method: immunoSEQ multiplex PCR; TCRdb's copy keeps in-frame clones and lacks some. Of fewer than 2,500 clones listed, roughly a quarter were seen once; the top ten hold approximately 15%. Source: lung tumor tissue, taken before any cancer treatment. The receptors originated from a male donor at least 60 years old with stage III squamous cell lung carcinoma.

V gene TRBV28 combines with J gene TRBJ2-3, with D possibly TRBD1 on 6 matching bases. Germline V lookup: CDR1 MDHEN, CDR2 SYDVKM. This CDR3 has 14 amino acids. V lost 3 bases, J lost 3 bases, and 10 bases lay in between. The DNA of the CDR3 is TGTGCCAGCAGTTTTAGTCAGGGGACAGATACGCAGTATTTT. This gives the protein CASSFSQGTDTQYF. Full variable domain (remainder filled in from reference TRBV28 and TRBJ2-3): DVKVTQSSRYLVKRTGEKVFLECVQDMDHENMFWYRQDPGLGLRLIYFSYDVKMKEKGDIPEGYSVSREKKERFSLILESASTNQTSMYLCASSFSQGTDTQYFGPGTRLTVL.

This clone was seen a few times. This chain links TRBV29-1 with TRBJ1-1, with 7 nucleotides matching TRBD1. The CDR3 sequence is 12 residues long. Losses at the gene ends were 4 bases for V and 1 base for J; bases not matched to a gene: 0. Germline V gene data show CDR1 as SQVTM and CDR2 as ANQGSEA. The DNA of the CDR3 is TGCAGCGTTGGACAGGGGAACACTGAAGCTTTCTTT. Protein sequence: CSVGQGNTEAFF.

This clone came up a few times. The chain employs TRBV28 and TRBJ2-6; 7 bases are shared with TRBD1. V was pared by 6 bases and J by 0 bases, with 11 bases of the junction left unmatched. Germline V gives CDR1 MDHEN, CDR2 SYDVKM. CDR3 length: 18 amino acids. CDR3 in DNA: TGTGCCAGCAGGGTAGGCAGGGGGTTCCTCTCTGGGGCCAACGTCCTGACTTTC. Encoded protein: CASRVGRGFLSGANVLTF.

This clone was counted between two and nine times. This chain connects TRBV11-3 to TRBJ1-5; tentative D call: TRBD1 (5 bases). The CDR3 has 15 residues. From germline, CDR1 is SGHNT and CDR2 YENEEA. Trimming stripped 3 bases from V and 6 bases from J, with 15 bases between. The CDR3 loop is CASSFGGGLGQPQHF. CDR3 bases: TGTGCCAGCAGCTTCGGGGGAGGTCTGGGTCAGCCCCAGCATTTT.

Within the sample, this clone is large. The chain recombines TRBV6-8 with TRBJ1-1; 10 bases match TRBD1. J was trimmed by 1 base and V by 4 bases; bases with no gene match: 6. This CDR3 contains 16 residues. CDR1 is MNHGY and CDR2 is SAAAGT in the germline V gene. CDR3 in amino acids: CASSWPGQGTNTEAFF. CDR3 sequence (DNA): TGTGCCAGCAGTTGGCCGGGACAGGGGACGAACACTGAAGCTTTCTTT.

By share, this clone counts as medium-sized. The chain has TRBV6-8 and TRBJ2-7; 7 positions agree with TRBD1. With V trimmed by 8 bases and J by 6 bases, 10 bases remained unmatched. This CDR3 contains 13 residues. Germline CDR1 reads MNHGY; CDR2 reads SAAAGT. CDR3 coding DNA: TGTGCCAGCCAAAAACAGGGGAACGGCGAGCAGTACTTC. Translation: CASQKQGNGEQYF.

Judged by abundance, this clone is medium-sized. The rearrangement joins TRBV11-3 to TRBJ1-1; the D gene is possibly TRBD1 (6 bases). The CDR3 is 14 residues long. CDR1 is SGHNT, CDR2 YENEEA, per germline. Trimming took 3 bases from V and 5 from J, leaving 13 bases between them. CDR3 protein: CASSFSTGVTEAFF. DNA for the CDR3: TGTGCCAGCAGCTTTTCGACAGGCGTGACTGAAGCTTTCTTT.

The chain carries TRBV28 and TRBJ2-3, with a tentative D call TRBD2 (5 bases). The CDR3 runs 14 residues. Between the trimmed V and J ends, which lost 3 bases and 0 bases, there was a span of 7 bases. Germline CDR1 MDHEN, CDR2 SYDVKM. The CDR3 reads CASSLRASTDTQYF. CDR3 bases: TGTGCCAGCAGTTTGCGGGCCAGCACAGATACGCAGTATTTT.

This sequence joins TRBV19 and TRBJ1-1; a weak D match, TRBD1 (6 bases). The ends were cut back, 6 bases at V and 0 bases at J, with 11 bases in the middle. This CDR3 spans 14 amino acids. Germline V lookup: CDR1 LNHDA, CDR2 SQIVND (reference sequence). The CDR3 DNA is TGTGCCAGTAGAATTGGACAGATGAACACTGAAGCTTTCTTT. Its protein is CASRIGQMNTEAFF.

The chain is built from TRBV19 and TRBJ2-7; weak D call: TRBD2 (5 bases). In germline, CDR1 is LNHDA, CDR2 SQIVND (reference sequence). V lost 5 bases, J lost 4 bases, and 18 bases lay in between. CDR3 length: 15 amino acids. CDR3 sequence: CASSRTPEGKYEQYF. The CDR3, as DNA: TGTGCCAGTAGTCGAACACCCGAGGGAAAGTACGAGCAGTACTTC.

V and J are TRBV18 and TRBJ2-1; weak D call: TRBD1 (5 bases). Germline V gene lookup returns CDR1 KGHSH and CDR2 LQKENI. This CDR3 is 14 amino acids long. The V end was cut by 2 bases, the J end by 8 bases, with 13 bases between. DNA for the CDR3: TGTGCCAGCTCACCAGGGCAGGGTTTCGATGAGCAGTTCTTC. Protein sequence: CASSPGQGFDEQFF.

This clone was seen a few times. This chain links TRBV28 with TRBJ1-1; D perhaps matches TRBD1 (5 bases). The CDR3 extends over 16 amino acids. Germline V gives CDR1 MDHEN, CDR2 SYDVKM. Trimming took off 6 bases at V and 1 base at J, with 18 bases between the two ends. The CDR3 region is CASRHGPDRPNTEAFF. The CDR3 coding sequence is TGTGCCAGCAGGCACGGGCCAGACAGACCGAACACTGAAGCTTTCTTT.

Within the sample, this clone is medium-sized. The gene calls are TRBV7-1 and TRBJ2-5, with D uncertain. TRBV7-1 has ORF status, its function being uncertain. V lost 5 bases and J 1 base, leaving 8 bases between the germline ends. CDR3 size: 13 residues. The chain's CDR3 is CASSLNSQETQYF. CDR3 nucleotide sequence: TGTGCCAGCAGCCTAAACTCCCAAGAGACCCAGTACTTC.

This clone was seen a few times. This chain links TRBV6-8 with TRBJ2-3; possibly TRBD1 or TRBD2 for D (5 bases each). Trimming cost V 6 bases and J 6 bases, with 16 bases left between them. Per germline, CDR1 MNHGY and CDR2 SAAAGT. The CDR3 runs 14 residues. CDR3 nucleotide sequence: TGTGCCAGCAGAGGGGACCGGCGTCCGGATACGCAGTATTTT. It is translated as CASRGDRRPDTQYF.

This clone is termed medium-sized. The chain joins TRBV6-8 to TRBJ2-5, with TRBD2 matching over 14 bases. Germline CDR1 and CDR2: MNHGY and SAAAGT. The CDR3 loop spans 16 amino acids. V lost 7 bases and J lost 7; bases outside the gene matches: 11. The CDR3 DNA follows: TGTGCCAGCAACCCGGAGGGGACTAGCGGGAGAAGGACCCAGTACTTC. This translates into CASNPEGTSGRRTQYF.

V and J are TRBV11-3 and TRBJ2-5, with TRBD2 matching over 9 bases. CDR1 is SGHNT and CDR2 is YENEEA in the germline V gene. J gave up 4 bases and V 5 bases, and 5 bases lay outside the gene matches. The CDR3 is 14 amino acids. The CDR3 nucleotides are TGTGCCAGCAGCCCCCGGACTAGCGTAGAGACCCAGTACTTC. Its translation is CASSPRTSVETQYF.

The chain is built from TRBV9 and TRBJ1-5; 7 bases are a match to TRBD1. This CDR3 contains 13 residues. With 3 bases clipped from V and 7 bases from J, the junction kept 4 bases outside the gene matches. The germline V gene encodes CDR1 SGDLS and CDR2 YYNGEE. CDR3 in DNA: TGTGCCAGCAGCGCCACAGGGGAACAGCCCCAGCATTTT. Its protein product is CASSATGEQPQHF.

This clone was observed a handful of times. The chain has TRBV19 and TRBJ1-1; D call uncertain. The V end was cut by 5 bases, the J end by 1 base, with 8 bases between. Per germline, CDR1 LNHDA and CDR2 SQIVND (reference sequence). The CDR3 is made up of 13 amino acids. CDR3 loop: CASSEGKNTEAFF. The CDR3 DNA is TGTGCCAGTAGTGAAGGGAAGAACACTGAAGCTTTCTTT.

The chain is built from TRBV9 and TRBJ2-5; TRBD2 agrees at 15 bases. The germline V gene encodes CDR1 SGDLS and CDR2 YYNGEE. CDR3 size: 16 residues. V lost 5 bases to trimming and J lost 5 bases; unmatched junction nucleotides: 7. In DNA form, the CDR3 reads TGTGCCAGCAGGGGACTAGCGGGAGGCACTGGGGAGACCCAGTACTTC. This encodes CASRGLAGGTGETQYF.

As DNA, the CDR3 is TGTGCCAGCAGCCTCGCCCCCGGGACAGGGATGAACACTGAAGCTTTCTTT. It is translated as CASSLAPGTGMNTEAFF. This chain uses TRBV6-8 with TRBJ1-1, with 9 bases identical to TRBD1. J gave up 0 bases and V 6 bases, and 11 bases lay outside the gene matches. In germline, CDR1 is MNHGY, CDR2 SAAAGT. CDR3 length: 17 amino acids.

The gene calls are TRBV6-8 and TRBJ2-3; 14 bases align to TRBD2. This CDR3 is built from 19 residues. Per germline, CDR1 MNHGY and CDR2 SAAAGT. Losses at the gene ends were 7 bases for V and 3 bases for J; bases not matched to a gene: 15. CDR3 loop: CASKSSGTSGSFGTDTQYF. The CDR3 bases are TGTGCCAGCAAATCTTCCGGGACTAGCGGGAGCTTTGGGACAGATACGCAGTATTTT.

As for this clone: At one end, the junction sequence differs from germline, possibly due to a read error. The chain combines TRBV6-8 with TRBJ2-7, with D maybe TRBD1 (5 bases). The germline CDR1 and CDR2 sequences are MNHGY and SAAAGT. CDR3 length: 14 amino acids. The CDR3 region is CAISGDSVGYEQYF. The DNA of the CDR3 is TGTGCCATCAGTGGTGACAGCGTCGGTTACGAGCAGTACTTC.

This clone is labeled as hyperexpanded. V is TRBV9 and J is TRBJ1-5; a weak D match, TRBD1 (5 bases). The CDR3 length is 14 residues. Trimming cost V 5 bases and J 5 bases, with 14 bases left between them. Germline loops: CDR1 SGDLS, CDR2 YYNGEE. Here the CDR3 reads CASSGRGVDQPQHF. The DNA of the CDR3 is TGTGCCAGCAGTGGGCGAGGGGTAGATCAGCCCCAGCATTTT.

V is TRBV11-3 and J is TRBJ2-7, with D possibly matching TRBD2 (5 bases). The V end was cut by 5 bases, the J end by 5 bases, with 16 bases between. The CDR3 contains 14 residues. The germline V gene encodes CDR1 SGHNT and CDR2 YENEEA. The CDR3 nucleotides read TGTGCCAGCAGCCTAGGATCCGCGGGCGACGAGCAGTACTTC. Protein product: CASSLGSAGDEQYF.

This clone counts as medium-sized. CDR3 sequence reads: CASSQAGTGSYEQYF. CDR3 DNA sequence: TGCGCCAGCAGCCAGGCCGGGACAGGTTCCTACGAGCAGTACTTC. This chain links TRBV4-1 with TRBJ2-7; the match to TRBD1 covers 8 bases. The germline V gene encodes CDR1 MGHRA and CDR2 YSYEKL. This CDR3 region has 15 residues. Trimming removed 3 bases from V and 1 base from J; junction bases left unmatched: 5.

V and J are TRBV11-3 and TRBJ2-1; D unresolved. V was trimmed by 6 bases and J by 5 bases, leaving 14 bases between them. Per germline, CDR1 SGHNT and CDR2 YENEEA. The CDR3 is made up of 14 amino acids. CDR3: CASSSGDLHNEQFF. The CDR3 DNA reads TGTGCCAGCAGTTCTGGAGACTTACACAATGAGCAGTTCTTC. Drawing the rest from reference TRBV11-3 and TRBJ2-1, the complete variable domain is EAGVVQSPRYKIIEKKQPVAFWCNPISGHNTLYWYLQNLGQGPELLIRYENEEAVDDSQLPKDRFSAERLKGVDSTLKIQPAELGDSAVYLCASSSGDLHNEQFFGPGTRLTVL.

This sequence joins TRBV28 and TRBJ2-3; 11 bases are shared with TRBD2. Germline CDR1 MDHEN, CDR2 SYDVKM. V lost 4 bases, J lost 0 bases, and 6 bases stayed unmatched. This CDR3 region has 17 residues. The CDR3 reads CASSSRLAGSSTDTQYF. The CDR3 DNA follows: TGTGCCAGCAGTTCCAGACTAGCGGGATCTAGCACAGATACGCAGTATTTT.

Only a few counts were recorded for this clone. This rearrangement joins TRBV28 to TRBJ2-1, with D maybe TRBD2 (6 bases). CDR3 length equals 15 residues. The germline V gene has CDR1 MDHEN and CDR2 SYDVKM. The germline V and J ends were trimmed by 2 bases and 6 bases, with 14 bases remaining between them. CDR3 in DNA: TGTGCCAGCAGTTTAATGACGGGAGACCTCAATGAGCAGTTCTTC. This codes for CASSLMTGDLNEQFF.